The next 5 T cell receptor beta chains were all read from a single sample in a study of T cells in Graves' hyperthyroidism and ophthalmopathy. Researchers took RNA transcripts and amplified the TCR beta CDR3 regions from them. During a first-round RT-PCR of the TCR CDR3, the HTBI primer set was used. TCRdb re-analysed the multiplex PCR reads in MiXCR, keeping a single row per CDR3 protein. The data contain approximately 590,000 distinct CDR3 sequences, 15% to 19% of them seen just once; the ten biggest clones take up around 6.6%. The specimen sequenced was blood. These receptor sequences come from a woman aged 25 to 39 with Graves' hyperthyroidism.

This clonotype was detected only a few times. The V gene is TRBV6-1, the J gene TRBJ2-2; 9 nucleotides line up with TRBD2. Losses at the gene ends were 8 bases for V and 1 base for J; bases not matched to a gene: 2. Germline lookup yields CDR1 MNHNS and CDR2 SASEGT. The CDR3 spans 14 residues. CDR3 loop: CASGAGGNTGELFF. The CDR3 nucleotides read TGTGCCAGCGGAGCGGGAGGGAACACCGGGGAGCTGTTTTTT.

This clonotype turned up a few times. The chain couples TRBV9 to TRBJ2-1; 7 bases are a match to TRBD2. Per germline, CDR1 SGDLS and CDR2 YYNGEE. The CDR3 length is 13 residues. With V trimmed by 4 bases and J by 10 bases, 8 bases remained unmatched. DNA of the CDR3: TGTGCCAGCAGCTTTCGGGGGGTAGAGGAGCAGTTCTTC. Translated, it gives CASSFRGVEEQFF.

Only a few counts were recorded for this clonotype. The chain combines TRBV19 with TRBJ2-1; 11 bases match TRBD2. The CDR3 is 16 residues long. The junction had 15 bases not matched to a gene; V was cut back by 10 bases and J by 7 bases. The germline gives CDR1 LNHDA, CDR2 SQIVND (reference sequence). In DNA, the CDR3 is TGTGCCACGCGAGGCTCCGGGACTAGCGGCCGAAATGAGCAGTTCTTC. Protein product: CATRGSGTSGRNEQFF.

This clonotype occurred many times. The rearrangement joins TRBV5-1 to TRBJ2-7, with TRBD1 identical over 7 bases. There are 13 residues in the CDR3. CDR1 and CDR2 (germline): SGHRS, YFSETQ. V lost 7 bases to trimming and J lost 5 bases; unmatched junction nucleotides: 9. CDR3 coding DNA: TGCGCCAGCCGAGAGGGACAGACTGACGAGCAGTACTTC. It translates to CASREGQTDEQYF.

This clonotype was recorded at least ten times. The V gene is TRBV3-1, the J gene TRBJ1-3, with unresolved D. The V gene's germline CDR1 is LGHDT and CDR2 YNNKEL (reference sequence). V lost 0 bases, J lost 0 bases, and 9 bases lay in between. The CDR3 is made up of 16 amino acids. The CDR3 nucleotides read TGTGCCAGCAGCCAAGAGTTTTACAGCTCTGGAAACACCATATATTTT. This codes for CASSQEFYSSGNTIYF. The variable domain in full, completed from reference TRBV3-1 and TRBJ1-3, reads DTAVSQTPKYLVTQMGNDKSIKCEQNLGHDTMYWYKQDSKKFLKIMFSYNNKELIINETVPNRFSPKSPDKAHLNLHINSLELGDSAVYFCASSQEFYSSGNTIYFGEGSWLTVV.